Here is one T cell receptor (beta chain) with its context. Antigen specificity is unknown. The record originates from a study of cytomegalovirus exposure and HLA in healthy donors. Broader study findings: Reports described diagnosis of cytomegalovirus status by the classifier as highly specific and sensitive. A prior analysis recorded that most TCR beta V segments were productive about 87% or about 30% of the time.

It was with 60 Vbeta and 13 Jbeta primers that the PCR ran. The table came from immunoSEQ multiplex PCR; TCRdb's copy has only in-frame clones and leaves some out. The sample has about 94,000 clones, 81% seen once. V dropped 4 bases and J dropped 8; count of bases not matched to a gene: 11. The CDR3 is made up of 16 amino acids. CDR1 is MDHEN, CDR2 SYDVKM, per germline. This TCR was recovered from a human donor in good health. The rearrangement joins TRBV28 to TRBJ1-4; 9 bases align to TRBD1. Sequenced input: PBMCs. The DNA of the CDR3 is TGTGCCAGCAGTTCAACCCGGGGACAGGGAAGGGAAAAACTGTTTTTT. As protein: CASSSTRGQGREKLFF.